Listed below are T cell receptor beta chains from one sample, sequenced in a study of cytomegalovirus exposure and HLA in healthy donors. The method was immunoSEQ multiplex PCR; TCRdb's version includes in-frame clones alone and lacks a portion of them. This table holds around 160,000 clones, approximately 77% found once. Sequencing was done on a sample of PBMCs. The receptors were sampled from a male donor in good health and CMV-seropositive. Both conserved end residues are part of each CDR3. A D gene is named only where the DNA matches it firmly. Size tells how often a clone was seen (once, few, many) or the class of an expanded clone, and some rows leave it out.

>TRBV5-1|TRBJ2-1|TRBD2|.
TGCGCCAGCAGCTCACTGACTAGCATTAGTCGGAATGAGCAGTTCTTC
CASSSLTSISRNEQFF
>TRBV6-5|TRBJ1-5|TRBD1|.
TGTGCCAGCAGTCCAGGGGGTTTAAGGGGTCAGCCCCAGCATTTT
CASSPGGLRGQPQHF
>TRBV11-3|TRBJ2-1|TRBD2|.
TGTGCCAGCAGTTCTACTAGCGGGGGGGCGAGCAATGAGCAGTTCTTC
CASSSTSGGASNEQFF
>TRBV5-1|TRBJ1-1|.|.
TGCGCCAGCAGCTTGGTCGATAGCTCGCTCACTGAAGCTTTCTTT
CASSLVDSSLTEAFF
>TRBV9|TRBJ2-3|.|once
TGTGCCAGCAGCGCAGTTCTCGGACGGGGGGCGGTTTTGGATACGCAGTATTTT
CASSAVLGRGAVLDTQYF
>TRBV6-5|TRBJ1-5|.|few
TGTGCCAGCAGGGAAAGTGGCTACGGGCAGCCCCAGCATTTT
CASRESGYGQPQHF
>TRBV19|TRBJ1-4|TRBD1|.
TGTGCCAGCCAGGGGGACGCACTTAATGAAAAACTGTTTTTT
CASQGDALNEKLFF
>TRBV5-5|TRBJ1-1|.|.
TGTGCCAGCAGCTTGGTACAGGGAAACACTGAAGCTTTCTTT
CASSLVQGNTEAFF
>TRBV27|TRBJ1-6|.|few
TGTGCCAGCAGTCTCACCATCCAGGGTAGCTCCTATAATTCACCCCTCCACTTT
CASSLTIQGSSYNSPLHF
>TRBV7-2|TRBJ2-1|TRBD2|.
TGTGCCAGCAGCCCTTGGCGGGGGGGAGCCAATGAGCAGTTCTTC
CASSPWRGGANEQFF
>TRBV11-2|TRBJ2-1|TRBD1|.
TGTGCCAGCAGCTTTCTAAGGGGGCGGCACGTTGAGCAGTTCTTC
CASSFLRGRHVEQFF
>TRBV6-5|TRBJ2-7|TRBD1|.
TGTGCCAGCAGTTTGACCGAGGACAGGGTGGCCTACGAGCAGTACTTC
CASSLTEDRVAYEQYF
>TRBV7-8|TRBJ1-1|TRBD1|.
TGTGCCAGCAGCTTTTATACAGGGGGGAAGAACACTGAAGCTTTCTTT
CASSFYTGGKNTEAFF
>TRBV18|TRBJ2-5|.|.
TGTGCCAGCTCCCAGATGGGGCGGGGATACCAAGAGACCCAGTACTTC
CASSQMGRGYQETQYF
>TRBV5-1|TRBJ2-5|TRBD2|.
TGCGCCAGCAGCTTTCGGACTAGCGGGGGGGCTGAGACCCAGTACTTC
CASSFRTSGGAETQYF
>TRBV2|TRBJ2-7|.|.
TGTGCCAGCAGGGCGGGACAGTCCTACGAGCAGTACTTC
CASRAGQSYEQYF